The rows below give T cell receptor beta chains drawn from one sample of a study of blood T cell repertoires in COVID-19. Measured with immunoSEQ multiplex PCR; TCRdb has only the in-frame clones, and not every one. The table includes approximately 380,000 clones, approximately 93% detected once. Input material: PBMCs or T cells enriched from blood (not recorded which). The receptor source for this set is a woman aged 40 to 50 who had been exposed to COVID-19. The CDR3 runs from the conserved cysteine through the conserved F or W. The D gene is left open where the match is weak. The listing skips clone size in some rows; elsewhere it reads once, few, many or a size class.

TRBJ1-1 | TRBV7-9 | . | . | CASSLEGGYTEAFF | TGTGCCAGCAGCTTAGAGGGGGGGTACACTGAAGCTTTCTTT
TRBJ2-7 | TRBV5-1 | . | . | CASSTGPLHSYEQYF | TGCGCCAGCTCCACTGGGCCACTTCACTCCTACGAGCAGTACTTC
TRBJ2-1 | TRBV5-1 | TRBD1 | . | CASSLGTGYLNEQFF | TGCGCCAGCAGCTTGGGGACAGGGTATCTCAATGAGCAGTTCTTC
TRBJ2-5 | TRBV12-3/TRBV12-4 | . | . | CASRPSGETQYF | TGTGCCAGCAGGCCCAGCGGAGAGACCCAGTACTTC
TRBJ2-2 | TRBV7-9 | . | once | CASSLERWPGELFF | TGTGCCAGCAGCTTAGAAAGATGGCCCGGGGAGCTGTTTTTT
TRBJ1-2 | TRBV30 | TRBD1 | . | CAWSLLSGQGGYGYTF | TGTGCCTGGAGTCTACTATCGGGACAGGGCGGCTATGGCTACACCTTC
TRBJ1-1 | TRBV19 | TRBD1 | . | CASSRPGTGITEAFF | TGTGCCAGTAGCCGTCCCGGGACAGGGATCACTGAAGCTTTCTTT
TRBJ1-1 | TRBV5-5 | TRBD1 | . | CASSSLPGQPEAFF | TGTGCCAGCAGCTCTTTACCGGGACAGCCTGAAGCTTTCTTT
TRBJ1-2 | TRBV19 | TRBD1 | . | CASSRQGENGYTF | TGTGCCAGTAGCCGACAGGGAGAAAATGGCTACACCTTC
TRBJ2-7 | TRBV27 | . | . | CASRTWGGYEQYF | TGTGCCAGTAGGACATGGGGAGGATACGAGCAGTACTTC
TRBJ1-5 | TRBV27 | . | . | CATRGHDNQPQHF | TGTGCCACCCGGGGACACGACAATCAGCCCCAGCATTTT
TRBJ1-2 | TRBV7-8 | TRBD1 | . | CASSVFRGNDYGYTF | TGTGCCAGCAGCGTCTTCAGGGGGAACGACTATGGCTACACCTTC
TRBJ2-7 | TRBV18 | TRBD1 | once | CASSPPRGDRRYEQYF | TGTGCCAGCTCACCCCCGCGTGGGGACAGGCGTTACGAGCAGTACTTC
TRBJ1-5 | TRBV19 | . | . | CASSMGGNSNQPQHF | TGTGCCAGTAGTATGGGGGGTAACAGCAATCAGCCCCAGCATTTT
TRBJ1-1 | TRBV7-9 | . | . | CASKPTGNTEAFF | TGTGCCAGCAAGCCGACAGGGAACACTGAAGCTTTCTTT
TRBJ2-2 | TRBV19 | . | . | CASRGASGNTGELFF | TGTGCCAGTAGGGGGGCTAGCGGGAACACCGGGGAGCTGTTTTTT
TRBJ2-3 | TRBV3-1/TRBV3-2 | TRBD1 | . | CASSQGQGGTDTQYF | TGTGCCAGCAGCCAGGGACAGGGAGGCACAGATACGCAGTATTTT
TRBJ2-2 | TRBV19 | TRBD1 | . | CASGNRGRGTGELFF | TGTGCCAGTGGAAACAGGGGGCGAGGCACCGGGGAGCTGTTTTTT
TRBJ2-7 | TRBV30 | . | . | CAWNPGGTYEQYF | TGTGCCTGGAACCCAGGGGGGACCTACGAGCAGTACTTC
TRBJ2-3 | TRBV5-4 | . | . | CASSALRRKGTDTQYF | TGTGCCAGCAGCGCCTTACGGCGGAAGGGGACAGATACGCAGTATTTT
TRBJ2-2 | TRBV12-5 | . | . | CASGFLAGQRAGELFF | TGTGCTAGTGGTTTCCTGGCTGGACAGCGCGCCGGGGAGCTGTTTTTT
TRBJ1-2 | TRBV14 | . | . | CASSQDRGRGYTF | TGTGCCAGCAGCCAAGACAGGGGACGAGGCTACACCTTC
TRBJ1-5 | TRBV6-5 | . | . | CASSYGPHQPQHF | TGTGCCAGCAGTTACGGCCCCCATCAGCCCCAGCATTTT
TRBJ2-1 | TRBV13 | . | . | CASSVGGREQFF | TGTGCCAGCAGCGTAGGTGGGAGGGAGCAGTTCTTC